This T cell receptor beta chain was found in a study of blood T cell repertoires in COVID-19. Authors' methods: Researchers report that nucleated cell counts were estimated from reference gene primer amplification. TCRdb's copy holds only in-frame clones and misses some; the assay was immunoSEQ multiplex PCR. V, J and clone size derive from that table, while D and trimming were established from the DNA sequence. This sample has a few hundred thousand clones, with about 90% found just once. CDR1 is LNHNV and CDR2 is YYDKDF in the germline V gene (reference sequence). This CDR3 has 15 amino acids. Trimming cost V 1 base and J 5 bases, with 11 bases left between them.

This chain joins TRBV15 and TRBJ2-2, with D perhaps matching TRBD2 (6 bases). The sequencing input was PBMCs or T cells enriched from blood (not recorded which). The clonotype comes from a woman between 25 and 40 years old who had recovered from COVID-19. This chain's CDR3 is CATSRVIAGTGELFF. CDR3 DNA: TGTGCCACCAGCAGAGTAATCGCGGGAACCGGGGAGCTGTTTTTT.